This TCR beta chain originates from a study of blood T cell repertoires in COVID-19. As for the study in general: There were acute and convalescent COVID-19 samples, and they came from the United States, Italy and Spain. From T cells, B-cell-depleted T cells, or PBMCs came the material, which was cDNA or gDNA.

Original methodology: Using reference gene primer amplification, nucleated cell counts were estimated. Data came from immunoSEQ multiplex PCR; TCRdb stores just in-frame clones and leaves some out. The V and J calls and clone size were taken over from that table, and D and trimming were inferred from the DNA. Here the sample spans about 500,000 clones, about 91% being singletons. This CDR3 has 14 amino acids. Per the germline V gene, CDR1 is SSHAT and CDR2 is FNYEAQ (reference sequence). On this clone itself: An end of the junction does not agree with germline; a read error may underlie this.

V and J are TRBV7-7 and TRBJ2-7, with 12 bases lining up with TRBD2. The clonotype originates from a man between 18 and 35 years old with COVID-19, enrolled during active disease. The sequenced sample consisted of peripheral blood. This chain's CDR3 is CASSLGLAGGEQYF. The CDR3 DNA reads as TGTGCTAGCAGCTTAGGGCTAGCGGGGGGGGAGCAGTACTTC.